Following are 27 T cell receptor beta chains from one sample sequenced in a study of cytomegalovirus exposure and HLA in healthy donors (dated by TCRdb to the late 2010s). Library construction relied on the immunoSEQ multiplex PCR assay. TCRdb retrieved this table from immuneACCESS and kept in-frame rearrangements only. Not all clones are present; in checked studies, unresolved V genes account for under half, and no reason is known for the remainder. This sample gives under 300,000 clones in total; around 90% of them show up just once. The ten largest account for roughly 0.4% of the sample. Sequencing was done on a sample of PBMCs. Receptors were obtained from a woman aged 18 to 35 in good health and CMV-seronegative.

The CDR3 reads CASSLMTGESTEAFF. DNA for the CDR3: TGTGCCAGCTCACTTATGACAGGGGAAAGCACTGAAGCTTTCTTT. This chain uses TRBV18 with TRBJ1-1, with 8 bases that match TRBD1. Germline CDR1 KGHSH, CDR2 LQKENI. This CDR3 comprises 15 residues. With V trimmed by 4 bases and J by 4 bases, 8 bases remained unmatched.

The CDR3 DNA sequence: TGCGCCAGCAGGCCCGACAGGAACACTGAAGCTTTCTTT. It yields the protein CASRPDRNTEAFF. V gene TRBV10-1 combines with J gene TRBJ1-1, with a weak D call TRBD1 (5 bases). Trimming pared 6 bases from V and 1 base from J, leaving 9 bases between. Germline CDR1 is WNHNN and CDR2 is SYGVQD (reference sequence). CDR3 length: 13 residues.

The rearrangement links TRBV9 to TRBJ2-1; possible D gene TRBD1, 5 bases. Trimming stripped 4 bases from V and 3 bases from J, with 20 bases between. Germline loops: CDR1 SGDLS, CDR2 YYNGEE. CDR3 length equals 17 residues. As DNA, the CDR3 is TGTGCCAGCAGCCCACGACAAAGGGGCCTCGTCTACAATGAGCAGTTCTTC. This codes for CASSPRQRGLVYNEQFF.

V and J are TRBV5-1 and TRBJ2-3; 9 nucleotides match TRBD2. V lost 4 bases and J lost 1; bases outside the gene matches: 4. The CDR3 consists of 15 residues. The germline V gene encodes CDR1 SGHRS and CDR2 YFSETQ. The CDR3 DNA sequence: TGCGCCAGCAGCCCGCAGCGGGGGGGCACAGATACGCAGTATTTT. Translating gives CASSPQRGGTDTQYF.

The gene calls are TRBV30 and TRBJ2-1, with a possible D match to TRBD2 (5 bases). The V gene's germline CDR1 is GTSNPN and CDR2 SVGIG (reference sequence). CDR3 length: 13 amino acids. The CDR3 loop reads CATRTPPHNEQFF. The DNA of the CDR3 is TGTGCAACGAGGACTCCCCCGCACAATGAGCAGTTCTTC.

V gene TRBV4-3 combines with J gene TRBJ2-7; D unclear. CDR1 is LGHNA and CDR2 is YSLEER in the germline V gene. The CDR3 has 14 residues. V gave up 1 base and J gave up 5 bases, with 12 bases separating them. The chain's CDR3 is CASSQGQGWDEQYF. The DNA of the CDR3 is TGCGCCAGCAGCCAAGGACAAGGATGGGACGAGCAGTACTTC.

The DNA for the CDR3 is TGTGCCAGCTCACCACCGGTACTTACAGCTGGAAACACCATATATTTT. Translation: CASSPPVLTAGNTIYF. J is TRBJ1-3 and V is TRBV18; the D is unclear. The CDR3 sequence is 16 residues long. With 0 bases removed from V and 2 bases from J, the gap between germline ends came to 11 bases. Germline V lookup: CDR1 KGHSH, CDR2 LQKENI.

This clone appeared a few times. The chain uses TRBV28 and TRBJ2-7; unclear D gene. V was shortened by 3 bases and J by 4 bases, with 10 bases between the two germline ends. This CDR3 is 13 amino acids long. Germline V gene lookup returns CDR1 MDHEN and CDR2 SYDVKM. The CDR3 bases are TGTGCCAGCAGTTTGGGCCTCCCGTACGAGCAGTACGTC. Its protein is CASSLGLPYEQYV.

The genes are TRBV5-4 and TRBJ2-5; D is undetermined. V lost 0 bases and J lost 0, with 6 bases in between. The CDR3 runs to 14 residues. Germline V gene lookup returns CDR1 SGHNT and CDR2 YYREEE (reference sequence). CDR3 coding DNA: TGTGCCAGCAGCTTGGTCGGTAACCAAGAGACCCAGTACTTC. Residues: CASSLVGNQETQYF.

The chain joins TRBV11-3 to TRBJ2-7; perhaps TRBD2 as D (5 bases). The CDR3 has 15 residues. CDR1 and CDR2 (germline): SGHNT, YENEEA. The ends were cut back, 2 bases at V and 0 bases at J, with 11 bases in the middle. For the CDR3, the DNA is TGTGCCAGCAGCTTAAGAGCGGATAGCTCCTACGAGCAGTACTTC. It translates to CASSLRADSSYEQYF.

This rearrangement joins TRBV7-3 to TRBJ2-1; the match to TRBD2 covers 12 bases. There are 15 residues in the CDR3. The germline CDR1 and CDR2 sequences are SGHTA and FQGTGA. Trimming took 5 bases from V and 7 from J; bases not matched to a gene: 6. Here the CDR3 reads CASSQTSGGGNEQFF. DNA of the CDR3: TGTGCCAGCAGCCAGACTAGCGGGGGAGGGAATGAGCAGTTCTTC.

The chain combines TRBV5-6 with TRBJ2-2; TRBD1 matches at 12 bases. The CDR3 is made up of 15 amino acids. CDR1 and CDR2 (germline): SGHDT, YYEEEE. V was pared by 5 bases and J by 6 bases, with 5 bases of the junction left unmatched. CDR3 protein: CASRWDRGRSGELFF. CDR3 in DNA: TGTGCCAGCAGATGGGACAGGGGGCGATCCGGGGAGCTGTTTTTT.

CDR3 coding DNA: TGTGCCAGCAGCCAAGAGGCCCAGCCCCAGCATTTT. Translating gives CASSQEAQPQHF. The V and J genes are TRBV4-2 and TRBJ1-5, with D unresolved. Germline V lookup: CDR1 LGHNA, CDR2 YNFKEQ. V lost 0 bases to trimming and J lost 7 bases, with 4 bases between them. This CDR3 is built from 12 residues.

The chain employs TRBV14 and TRBJ2-7, with 7 bases aligning to TRBD1. The CDR3 is made up of 15 amino acids. The V segment lost 4 bases and the J segment 2 bases; nucleotides outside the gene matches: 8. Germline values: CDR1 SGHDN, CDR2 FVKESK. The CDR3 DNA sequence: TGTGCCAGCAGCCCACCGGGGACAGATCCCTACGAGCAGTACTTC. Its translation: CASSPPGTDPYEQYF.

The chain carries TRBV5-6 and TRBJ1-5; 11 nucleotides line up with TRBD1. V was clipped by 4 bases and J by 6 bases; unmatched bases: 3. The CDR3 covers 14 residues. The germline V gene has CDR1 SGHDT and CDR2 YYEEEE. The CDR3 bases are TGTGCCAGCAGCAGGGGACAGGGGGGTCAGCCCCAGCATTTT. It specifies CASSRGQGGQPQHF.

This clone was found a few times. The rearrangement uses TRBV5-1 and TRBJ2-7, with 9 bases matching TRBD1. V lost 3 bases to trimming and J lost 5 bases; unmatched junction nucleotides: 6. The germline gives CDR1 SGHRS, CDR2 YFSETQ. This CDR3 spans 14 amino acids. DNA for the CDR3: TGCGCCAGCAGCTCGGACAGGGGAGCCCACGAGCAGTACTTC. Translating it yields CASSSDRGAHEQYF. The full variable domain, in which reference TRBV5-1 and TRBJ2-7 provide the parts outside the CDR3, is KAGVTQTPRYLIKTRGQQVTLSCSPISGHRSVSWYQQTPGQGLQFLFEYFSETQRNKGNFPGRFSGRQFSNSRSEMNVSTLELGDSALYLCASSSDRGAHEQYFGPGTRLTVT.

This chain joins TRBV19 and TRBJ2-2; D not resolved. V shed 4 bases and J shed 3 bases, with 3 bases lying between them. CDR1 is LNHDA, CDR2 SQIVND, per germline (reference sequence). The CDR3 loop spans 12 amino acids. In DNA form, the CDR3 reads TGTGCCAGTAGTACTTACACCGGGGAGCTGTTTTTT. Its protein is CASSTYTGELFF.

The chain uses TRBV30 and TRBJ1-4, with TRBD1 identical over 8 bases. The V gene's germline CDR1 is GTSNPN and CDR2 SVGIG (reference sequence). With V trimmed by 4 bases and J by 8 bases, 6 bases remained unmatched. The CDR3 length is 13 residues. The CDR3: CAWTDRGNEKLFF. The DNA of the CDR3 is TGTGCCTGGACTGACAGGGGAAACGAAAAACTGTTTTTT. The entire variable domain, with the rest obtained from reference TRBV30 and TRBJ1-4, is as follows: SQTIHQWPATLVQPVGSPLSLECTVEGTSNPNLYWYRQAAGRGLQLLFYSVGIGQISSEVPQNLSASRPQDRQFILSSKKLLLSDSGFYLCAWTDRGNEKLFFGSGTQLSVL.

The chain joins TRBV4-1 to TRBJ1-5; tentatively, D is TRBD1 (6 bases). Germline lookup yields CDR1 MGHRA and CDR2 YSYEKL. CDR3 length: 17 amino acids. V gave up 8 bases and J gave up 6 bases, with 26 bases separating them. CDR3 region: CASGPESFAVGGQPQHF. The DNA of the CDR3 is TGCGCCAGCGGCCCCGAAAGTTTCGCAGTAGGGGGTCAGCCCCAGCATTTT.

The chain has TRBV28 and TRBJ1-1, with unresolved D. The CDR3 contains 15 residues. In germline, CDR1 is MDHEN, CDR2 SYDVKM. The germline V and J ends were trimmed by 5 bases and 6 bases, with 19 bases remaining between them. The CDR3 coding sequence is TGTGCCAGCAGTCTTCGGACTGCCTGGAGGGCTGAAGCTTTCTTT. Translation: CASSLRTAWRAEAFF.

CDR3 nucleotides: TGTGCCAGCAGCTCCCCGACTAGCGGGGGGGCAGTCGGGGAGCTGTTTTTT. It yields the protein CASSSPTSGGAVGELFF. J is TRBJ2-2 and V is TRBV11-2, with TRBD2 matching over 14 bases. The CDR3 sequence is 17 residues long. Trimming removed 4 bases from V and 7 bases from J; junction bases left unmatched: 8. The germline V gene has CDR1 SGHAT and CDR2 FQNNGV.

The J gene is TRBJ2-5, the V gene TRBV28, with a weak D call TRBD2 (6 bases). V was trimmed by 7 bases and J by 1 base, leaving 13 bases between them. Germline V lookup: CDR1 MDHEN, CDR2 SYDVKM. This CDR3 comprises 14 residues. CDR3 region: CASTSSGVQETQYF. DNA for the CDR3: TGTGCCAGCACCTCCTCGGGGGTCCAAGAGACCCAGTACTTC.

The gene calls are TRBV18 and TRBJ1-5; D is possibly TRBD1 (6 bases). Trimming left V 4 bases short and J 2 bases short, with 9 bases between. The CDR3 loop spans 14 amino acids. From germline, CDR1 is KGHSH and CDR2 LQKENI. This CDR3 is CASSLYRGNQPQHF. In DNA form, the CDR3 reads TGTGCCAGCTCACTTTACAGGGGCAATCAGCCCCAGCATTTT. Filled out from reference TRBV18 and TRBJ1-5, the complete variable domain reads NAGVMQNPRHLVRRRGQEARLRCSPMKGHSHVYWYRQLPEEGLKFMVYLQKENIIDESGMPKERFSAEFPKEGPSILRIQQVVRGDSAAYFCASSLYRGNQPQHFGDGTRLSIL.

The rearrangement uses TRBV30 and TRBJ2-7; 7 nucleotides line up with TRBD1. The CDR3 loop spans 13 amino acids. Germline CDR1 GTSNPN, CDR2 SVGIG (reference sequence). Trimming took 2 bases from V and 3 from J; bases not matched to a gene: 4. The chain's CDR3 is CAWSLGQFYEQYF. The CDR3 DNA reads TGTGCCTGGAGTCTGGGACAGTTCTACGAGCAGTACTTC.

This chain connects TRBV19 to TRBJ2-5, with TRBD2 matching 7 bases. Germline-derived CDR1 and CDR2 are LNHDA and SQIVND (reference sequence). Trimming cost V 5 bases and J 3 bases; bases outside gene matches: 0. This CDR3 has 12 residues. CDR3 residues: CASSGREETQYF. CDR3 DNA sequence: TGTGCCAGTAGTGGGAGGGAAGAGACCCAGTACTTC.

V gene TRBV27 combines with J gene TRBJ2-7; TRBD1 matches at 7 bases. The CDR3 extends over 15 amino acids. Germline V gene sequence: CDR1 MNHEY, CDR2 SMNVEV (reference sequence). Trimming at V came to 7 bases and at J to 2 bases, leaving 11 bases not matched to a gene. The CDR3 protein is CASMTRSQGTYEQYV. In DNA, the CDR3 is TGTGCCAGCATGACTCGGTCACAGGGGACCTACGAGCAGTACGTC.

The chain joins TRBV27 to TRBJ2-5; TRBD2 matches at 12 bases. The CDR3 totals 17 residues. The V and J ends lost 6 bases and 5 bases, in that order; junction bases with no gene match: 13. Germline assignment: CDR1 MNHEY and CDR2 SMNVEV (reference sequence). As DNA, the CDR3 is TGTGCCAGCAGACCCGCGGGGCGGCTAGCGGGGGGGGAGACCCAGTACTTC. This gives the protein CASRPAGRLAGGETQYF.